This T cell receptor beta chain was identified in a study of CD8+ T cells in alopecia areata. In germline, CDR1 is MNHEY, CDR2 SMNVEV (reference sequence). This CDR3 has 15 residues. J was trimmed by 4 bases and V by 6 bases; bases with no gene match: 10. Reverse transcribed after extraction, RNA yielded cDNA as the sequencing template. TCRdb's copy holds only in-frame clones and misses some; the assay was immunoSEQ multiplex PCR. The repertoire has 150,000 or so clones, around 60% of them found once; the top ten carry roughly 6.7%. The sample consisted of CD4+ T cells sorted from blood, taken at week 0. V and J are TRBV27 and TRBJ1-1; 8 nucleotides agree with TRBD1. This clonotype originated in a human donor with alopecia areata. This CDR3 reads CASRPTGAGATEAFF. For the CDR3, the DNA is TGTGCCAGCAGGCCGACAGGGGCCGGGGCCACTGAAGCTTTCTTT.